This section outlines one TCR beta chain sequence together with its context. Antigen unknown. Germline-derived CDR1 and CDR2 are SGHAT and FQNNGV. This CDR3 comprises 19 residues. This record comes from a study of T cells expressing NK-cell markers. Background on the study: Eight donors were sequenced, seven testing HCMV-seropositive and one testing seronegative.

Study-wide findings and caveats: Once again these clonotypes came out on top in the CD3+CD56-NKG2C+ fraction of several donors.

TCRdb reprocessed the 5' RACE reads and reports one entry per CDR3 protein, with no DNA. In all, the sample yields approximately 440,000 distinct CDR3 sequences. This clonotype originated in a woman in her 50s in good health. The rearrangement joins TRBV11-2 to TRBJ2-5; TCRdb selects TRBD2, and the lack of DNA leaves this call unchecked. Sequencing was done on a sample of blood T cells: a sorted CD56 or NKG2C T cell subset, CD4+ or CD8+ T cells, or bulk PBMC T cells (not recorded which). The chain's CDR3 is CASSSPRTSGRVSGETQYF.